These 27 T cell receptor beta chains share one sample of origin, sequenced in a study of blood T cell repertoires in COVID-19. Assay: immunoSEQ multiplex PCR; the TCRdb copy retains only in-frame clones and omits some. The repertoire consists of tens of thousands of clones, with roughly 80% occurring once and the leading ten covering over 25%. Material: peripheral blood. The receptors stem from a man between 65 and 85 years old with acute or convalescent COVID-19.

Concerning this clone: In the same sample, other DNA sequences code for this CDR3. This chain links TRBV11-2 with TRBJ1-1; TRBD1 matches at 7 bases. J was trimmed by 1 base and V by 4 bases; bases with no gene match: 3. This CDR3 is 14 amino acids long. The germline V gene encodes CDR1 SGHAT and CDR2 FQNNGV. The CDR3 reads CASSWGQTNTEAFF. The CDR3 nucleotides are TGTGCCAGCAGCTGGGGACAGACGAACACTGAAGCTTTCTTT.

This chain joins TRBV6-6 and TRBJ2-1, with D maybe TRBD2 (5 bases). Germline CDR1 reads MNHNY; CDR2 reads SVGAGI (reference sequence). V lost 2 bases and J 7 bases, leaving 18 bases between the germline ends. There are 16 residues in the CDR3. The CDR3 sequence is CASSYVVGIEGNEQFF. DNA for the CDR3: TGTGCCAGCAGTTACGTAGTAGGAATCGAGGGAAATGAGCAGTTCTTC.

This clone was seen a few times. The J gene is TRBJ1-1, the V gene TRBV6-1, with D tentatively TRBD1 (6 bases). The CDR3 consists of 17 residues. V lost 2 bases, J lost 0 bases, and 16 bases lay in between. Germline V gene lookup returns CDR1 MNHNS and CDR2 SASEGT. CDR3 sequence reads: CASSEMGAAPMNTEAFF. The DNA for the CDR3 is TGTGCCAGCAGTGAAATGGGGGCGGCTCCCATGAACACTGAAGCTTTCTTT.

V is TRBV28 and J is TRBJ1-1, with D possibly TRBD1 on 6 matching bases. CDR1 is MDHEN and CDR2 is SYDVKM in the germline V gene. Trimming took 6 bases from V and 7 from J, leaving 24 bases between them. The CDR3 spans 16 residues. This CDR3 is CASRSLPMKGGDEAFF. In DNA form, the CDR3 reads TGTGCCAGCAGGAGCTTACCCATGAAGGGGGGGGATGAAGCTTTCTTT.

This chain links TRBV7-9 with TRBJ2-1; 8 bases are a match to TRBD1. Germline assignment: CDR1 SEHNR and CDR2 FQNEAQ (reference sequence). CDR3 size: 15 residues. The V gene end was trimmed by 1 base and the J gene end by 8 bases; junction bases not matched to a gene: 7. The CDR3 DNA follows: TGTGCCAGCAGCTTAGAATCAGGGGGCGGCGATGAGCAGTTCTTC. Translating gives CASSLESGGGDEQFF.

The chain couples TRBV29-1 to TRBJ1-1, with D unclear. This CDR3 is built from 11 residues. V was clipped by 4 bases and J by 3 bases, with 6 bases between them. The V gene's germline CDR1 is SQVTM and CDR2 ANQGSEA. CDR3 coding DNA: TGCAGCGTTGCGAGGCACACTGAAGCTTTCTTT. Translating it yields CSVARHTEAFF.

The chain joins TRBV19 to TRBJ2-7; possible D gene TRBD1, 6 bases. Trimming took 9 bases from V and 0 from J, leaving 15 bases between them. Germline CDR1 is LNHDA and CDR2 is SQIVND (reference sequence). This CDR3 comprises 14 residues. The CDR3 loop reads CASSGGRVSYEQYF. The CDR3 DNA reads TGTGCCAGCAGTGGGGGCAGGGTCTCCTACGAGCAGTACTTC.

The chain combines TRBV7-3 with TRBJ1-2; 10 nucleotides line up with TRBD1. This CDR3 is built from 15 residues. Germline V gene data show CDR1 as SGHTA and CDR2 as FQGTGA. V shed 4 bases, J shed 10 bases, and the junction held 12 bases outside the gene matches. CDR3 region: CASSSPGQGFRDYTF. CDR3 bases: TGTGCCAGCAGCTCCCCGGGACAGGGGTTCAGGGACTACACCTTC.

CDR3 region: CASRGGANTQYF. Here the CDR3 DNA reads TGTGCCAGCCGAGGCGGGGCAAATACGCAGTATTTT. The chain recombines TRBV2 with TRBJ2-3; D perhaps matches TRBD2 (6 bases). Germline CDR1 SNHLY, CDR2 FYNNEI. The CDR3 sequence is 12 residues long. V shed 8 bases and J shed 7 bases, with 13 bases lying between them.

This clone was counted many times. The chain employs TRBV3-1 (or the pseudogene TRBV3-2) and TRBJ2-2, with no clear D. V was cut by 4 bases and J by 6 bases, with 9 bases left in between. The CDR3 loop spans 13 amino acids. CDR1 and CDR2 (germline): LGHDT, YNNKEL (reference sequence). The CDR3 region has the DNA TGTGCCAGCAGCCTCCGCAGCGCCGGGGAGCTGTTTTTT. Its translation is CASSLRSAGELFF.

The chain uses TRBV24-1 and TRBJ1-6, with 8 positions matching TRBD1. The CDR3 contains 16 residues. V was pared by 4 bases and J by 7 bases, with 8 bases of the junction left unmatched. Germline V gene sequence: CDR1 KGHDR, CDR2 SFDVKD. The DNA for the CDR3 is TGTGCCACCAGTGACTCCCGGCAGGGGGCAAATTCACCCCTCCACTTT. Translating gives CATSDSRQGANSPLHF.

The chain recombines TRBV28 with TRBJ1-2, with TRBD1 matching over 10 bases. The junction had 5 bases not matched to a gene; V was cut back by 5 bases and J by 2 bases. The germline gives CDR1 MDHEN, CDR2 SYDVKM. The CDR3 totals 15 residues. DNA for the CDR3: TGTGCCAGCAGTCCCGGGACAGGGGACAACTATGGCTACACCTTC. This codes for CASSPGTGDNYGYTF.

This chain connects TRBV13 to TRBJ2-7; D call uncertain. Trimming took 5 bases from V and 0 from J, leaving 11 bases between them. There are 14 residues in the CDR3. CDR1 PRHDT and CDR2 FYEKMQ come from the germline V gene (reference sequence). The DNA of the CDR3 is TGTGCCAGCAGCCCAGGCCGGATCTCCTACGAGCAGTACTTC. This sequence encodes CASSPGRISYEQYF.

This chain links TRBV29-1 with TRBJ1-1; unclear D gene. The CDR3 runs 13 residues. V lost 3 bases and J 0 bases, leaving 8 bases between the germline ends. CDR1 is SQVTM and CDR2 is ANQGSEA in the germline V gene. CDR3 nucleotide sequence: TGCAGCGTTGAGCACAGTATGAACACTGAAGCTTTCTTT. Translating gives CSVEHSMNTEAFF. Variable domain in full (rest from reference TRBV29-1 and TRBJ1-1): SAVISQKPSRDICQRGTSLTIQCQVDSQVTMMFWYRQQPGQSLTLIATANQGSEATYESGFVIDKFPISRPNLTFSTLTVSNMSPEDSSIYLCSVEHSMNTEAFFGQGTRLTVV.

The rearrangement links TRBV7-3 to TRBJ2-7, with 10 bases matching TRBD1. The germline CDR1 and CDR2 sequences are SGHTA and FQGTGA. After removal of 5 bases from V and 6 bases from J, the junction contained 7 bases not matched to a gene. The CDR3 extends over 14 amino acids. The CDR3 nucleotides are TGTGCCAGCAGCCCCCGACAGGGGGCGATCGAGCAGTACTTC. Translated, it gives CASSPRQGAIEQYF.

This clone was detected only a few times. This chain joins TRBV9 and TRBJ2-1; 7 bases line up with TRBD2. The CDR3 is 15 residues long. Germline assignment: CDR1 SGDLS and CDR2 YYNGEE. V trimming: 3 bases; J trimming: 1 base; junction bases outside the gene matches: 4. This chain's CDR3 is CASSGEGWSYNEQFF. The DNA for the CDR3 is TGTGCCAGCAGCGGGGAGGGGTGGTCCTACAATGAGCAGTTCTTC.

The chain couples TRBV24-1 to TRBJ2-5; TRBD2 aligns across 7 bases. The CDR3 length is 17 residues. With V trimmed by 3 bases and J by 5 bases, 14 bases remained unmatched. Germline V gene sequence: CDR1 KGHDR, CDR2 SFDVKD. The CDR3 DNA reads TGTGCCACCAGTGATACCTTGACGGGAGGAGTAGGGGAGACCCAGTACTTC. Translating it yields CATSDTLTGGVGETQYF.

The chain uses TRBV18 and TRBJ1-2, with D perhaps matching TRBD1 (5 bases). There are 13 residues in the CDR3. V was clipped by 6 bases and J by 4 bases, with 12 bases between them. Germline CDR1 is KGHSH and CDR2 is LQKENI. CDR3: CASSEGLGYGYTF. CDR3 coding DNA: TGTGCCAGCTCGGAGGGGCTGGGCTATGGCTACACCTTC. The whole variable domain, filled in from reference TRBV18 and TRBJ1-2, reads NAGVMQNPRHLVRRRGQEARLRCSPMKGHSHVYWYRQLPEEGLKFMVYLQKENIIDESGMPKERFSAEFPKEGPSILRIQQVVRGDSAAYFCASSEGLGYGYTFGSGTRLTVV.

The rearrangement uses TRBV30 and TRBJ1-4, with unresolved D. The CDR3 has 12 residues. The germline V gene has CDR1 GTSNPN and CDR2 SVGIG (reference sequence). V gave up 5 bases and J gave up 4 bases, with 8 bases separating them. The CDR3 DNA is TGTGCCTGGGGAGGAGATAATGAAAAACTGTTTTTT. It is translated as CAWGGDNEKLFF.

The J gene is TRBJ1-1, the V gene TRBV19; TRBD1 aligns across 12 bases. Germline V gives CDR1 LNHDA, CDR2 SQIVND (reference sequence). The CDR3 extends over 14 amino acids. V was clipped by 6 bases and J by 5 bases; unmatched bases: 4. CDR3 protein: CASSRDRGRTEAFF. The CDR3 DNA reads as TGTGCCAGTAGCCGGGACAGGGGGCGGACTGAAGCTTTCTTT.

The CDR3 region is CASSFQGLMNTEAFF. CDR3 coding DNA: TGTGCCAGCAGTTTTCAGGGGCTCATGAACACTGAAGCTTTCTTT. The V gene is TRBV6-5, the J gene TRBJ1-1, with a possible D match to TRBD1 (6 bases). V was trimmed by 4 bases and J by 0 bases, leaving 12 bases between them. The CDR3 runs to 15 residues. Germline V lookup: CDR1 MNHEY, CDR2 SVGAGI.

V and J are TRBV11-1 and TRBJ1-2, with 7 bases that match TRBD1. CDR1 SGHAT and CDR2 FQDESV come from the germline V gene (reference sequence). V trimming: 5 bases; J trimming: 8 bases; junction bases outside the gene matches: 8. The CDR3 has 13 amino acids. The CDR3 is CASSRKTGFGYTF. The CDR3 DNA follows: TGTGCCAGCAGCCGGAAGACAGGGTTCGGCTACACCTTC.

The chain couples TRBV3-1 (or the pseudogene TRBV3-2) to TRBJ2-5, with D tentatively TRBD1 (7 bases). Germline-derived CDR1 and CDR2 are LGHDT and YNNKEL (reference sequence). The CDR3 covers 16 residues. Trimming took 0 bases from V and 4 from J, leaving 15 bases between them. In DNA form, the CDR3 reads TGTGCCAGCAGCCAAGATAGTGCAGGGGGGAGAGAGACCCAGTACTTC. Residues: CASSQDSAGGRETQYF.

The gene calls are TRBV6-5 and TRBJ1-1, with TRBD1 as a possible D gene (5 bases). V lost 6 bases and J 1 base, leaving 9 bases between the germline ends. Per the germline V gene, CDR1 is MNHEY and CDR2 is SVGAGI. This CDR3 has 13 amino acids. This CDR3 is CASSRDGNTEAFF. The CDR3 bases are TGTGCCAGCAGCAGGGATGGGAACACTGAAGCTTTCTTT.

The J gene is TRBJ2-5, the V gene TRBV7-2; tentatively, D is TRBD1 (6 bases). Trimming left V 1 base short and J 4 bases short, with 13 bases between. Per germline, CDR1 SGHTA and CDR2 FQGNSA. The CDR3 extends over 15 amino acids. CDR3 loop: CASSLEGWGPETQYF. The CDR3 DNA sequence: TGTGCCAGCAGCTTAGAGGGTTGGGGGCCAGAGACCCAGTACTTC.

The chain links TRBV3-1 (or the pseudogene TRBV3-2) to TRBJ2-7; D may be TRBD2 (6 bases). Germline CDR1 is LGHDT and CDR2 is YNNKEL (reference sequence). The CDR3 is 12 amino acids. The V gene lost 2 bases and the J gene lost 6 bases, with 8 bases spanning the gap. In nucleotides, the CDR3 is TGTGCCAGCAGCCAAAGTAGCGGCGAGCAGTACTTC. The encoded protein is CASSQSSGEQYF.

The chain employs TRBV19 and TRBJ2-3, with a weak D call TRBD2 (5 bases). Per the germline V gene, CDR1 is LNHDA and CDR2 is SQIVND (reference sequence). The CDR3 is made up of 16 amino acids. Deletions cut 5 bases from V and 4 bases from J, with 19 bases between. For the CDR3, the DNA is TGTGCCAGTAGTCTACAACTAGTTCCCTTCGCAGATACGCAGTATTTT. It specifies CASSLQLVPFADTQYF.